The sequence of this T cell receptor (beta chain) was determined in a study of T cell repertoires in cytomegalovirus infection. This CDR3 spans 17 amino acids. The V gene's germline CDR1 is MDHEN and CDR2 SYDVKM. With 3 bases clipped from V and 8 bases from J, the junction kept 15 bases outside the gene matches. Each CDR3 protein gets one entry after TCRdb re-called the reads with MiXCR. The data show 150,000 to 190,000 distinct CDR3 sequences, 23% seen once. Sequencing was done on a sample of PBMCs. This chain links TRBV28 with TRBJ2-2; TRBD2 aligns across 7 bases. The receptor's source is a human donor in good health (CMV status not recorded). Some clones in this sample may be carry-over from other donors' samples. For the CDR3, the DNA is TGTGCCAGCAGTTTGACTGGCGGGAGACTCGGAGCTGGGGAGCTGTTTTTT. This gives the protein CASSLTGGRLGAGELFF.